This TCR beta chain was sequenced for a study of identical twins. Germline V gene data show CDR1 as SGHTA and CDR2 as FQGTGA. This CDR3 comprises 22 residues. The V segment lost 5 bases and the J segment 0 bases; nucleotides outside the gene matches: 25. Via MiXCR, TCRdb re-called the 5' RACE reads, giving one row per CDR3 protein. The sample has about 200,000 distinct CDR3 sequences, 7.5% seen once. Turning to this clonotype: What it recognizes is unknown.

Broader study findings: For monozygotic twins, models underestimated out-of-frame TCR alpha sharing.

A further study also used this sample, focusing on yellow fever vaccine responses in identical twins.

This clonotype originated in a young woman in good health. Material for sequencing was memory (CD45RO+) T cells sorted from blood. The gene calls are TRBV7-3 and TRBJ2-5, with 9 bases lining up with TRBD1. The CDR3 is CASSLPILPGQGQRANQETQYF. The CDR3 nucleotides read TGTGCCAGCAGCCTACCTATTTTACCGGGACAGGGTCAGCGGGCGAACCAAGAGACCCAGTACTTC.